The 24 T cell receptor beta chains given below trace back to one sample, sequenced in a study of monozygotic twins with inflammatory bowel disease. TCRdb reprocessed the 5' RACE reads, keeping one entry per CDR3 protein, no DNA. The sample has fewer than 150,000 distinct CDR3 sequences; the top ten hold around 2.5%. Sequenced: blood. These TCRs come from a human donor with ulcerative colitis or Crohn's disease, or a healthy co-twin of an affected twin (not recorded which).

The V and J genes are TRBV5-1 and TRBJ2-2; checking the TCRdb D call of TRBD1 is not possible without DNA. Germline V gives CDR1 SGHRS, CDR2 YFSETQ. The CDR3 is 15 amino acids. This CDR3 is CASSSTTGGTGELFF.

The chain joins TRBV5-1 to TRBJ2-3; TCRdb returns TRBD1, unconfirmable since there is no DNA. This CDR3 has 14 amino acids. CDR1 and CDR2 from the germline V gene are SGHRS and YFSETQ. CDR3 protein: CASWDGGLTDTQYF.

The gene calls are TRBV5-4 and TRBJ1-2; the TCRdb D gene call, TRBD1, has no DNA to confirm it. Germline CDR1 reads SGHNT; CDR2 reads YYREEE (reference sequence). CDR3 size: 14 residues. The CDR3 sequence is CASSRDRINYGYTF.

The rearrangement joins TRBV7-8 to TRBJ1-1; with no DNA, the TCRdb D assignment of TRBD1 cannot be verified. Germline loops: CDR1 SGHVS, CDR2 FQNEAQ. The CDR3 length is 16 residues. CDR3 in amino acids: CASRQTPTGGITEAFF.

The V and J genes are TRBV7-2 and TRBJ1-1; the D gene TCRdb calls, TRBD1, cannot be checked with no DNA. The V gene's germline CDR1 is SGHTA and CDR2 FQGNSA. This CDR3 contains 14 residues. The CDR3 protein is CASSTDRGGTEAFF.

J is TRBJ1-1 and V is TRBV5-6. Germline CDR1 reads SGHDT; CDR2 reads YYEEEE. The CDR3 contains 13 residues. CDR3: CASSSYGGTEAFF.

V gene TRBV5-6 combines with J gene TRBJ2-7; no DNA is available, so the TRBD1 call from TCRdb remains unchecked. The CDR3 has 14 residues. Germline CDR1 SGHDT, CDR2 YYEEEE. The CDR3 loop reads CASSLWQGAYEQYF. The full variable domain, in which reference TRBV5-6 and TRBJ2-7 provide the parts outside the CDR3, is DAGVTQSPTHLIKTRGQQVTLRCSPKSGHDTVSWYQQALGQGPQFIFQYYEEEERQRGNFPDRFSGHQFPNYSSELNVNALLLGDSALYLCASSLWQGAYEQYFGPGTRLTVT.

The V and J genes are TRBV7-3 and TRBJ2-5; the D call of TRBD1 rests on TCRdb alone, since no DNA is present to check it. Germline loops: CDR1 SGHTA, CDR2 FQGTGA. This CDR3 contains 17 residues. The CDR3 loop is CASSLGPGTGDTKTQYF.

The chain links TRBV6-5 to TRBJ2-2; TCRdb returns TRBD1, unconfirmable since there is no DNA. The CDR3 contains 18 residues. Germline loops: CDR1 MNHEY, CDR2 SVGAGI. This CDR3 is CASSYSSPMIRYTGELFF.

This chain links TRBV5-5 with TRBJ1-5. The CDR3 totals 14 residues. Germline loops: CDR1 SGHKS, CDR2 YYEKEE (reference sequence). The CDR3 here is CASSLGSVNQPQHF.

The V and J genes are TRBV18 and TRBJ2-7. The CDR3 length is 14 residues. The germline gives CDR1 KGHSH, CDR2 LQKENI. CDR3 protein: CASSPIRSLGEQYF.

The V call is TRBV6-2 or TRBV6-3, the J call TRBJ1-2. CDR1 and CDR2 from the germline V gene are MNHEY and SVGEGT. The length of the CDR3 is 16 residues. The CDR3 loop is CASSYSGGRGVAGYTF.

The J gene is TRBJ1-6, the V gene TRBV3-1. The CDR3 is 14 amino acids. Per germline, CDR1 LGHDT and CDR2 YNNKEL (reference sequence). CDR3 protein: CASSQEVHRSPLHF. Supplemented by reference TRBV3-1 and TRBJ1-6, the full variable domain reads DTAVSQTPKYLVTQMGNDKSIKCEQNLGHDTMYWYKQDSKKFLKIMFSYNNKELIINETVPNRFSPKSPDKAHLNLHINSLELGDSAVYFCASSQEVHRSPLHFGNGTRLTVT.

V usage is TRBV5-1 and J usage is TRBJ2-1; TCRdb designates TRBD1, a call that cannot be tested without DNA. The germline V gene has CDR1 SGHRS and CDR2 YFSETQ. CDR3 length: 14 amino acids. The CDR3 sequence: CASSLAAGVNEQFF.

V gene TRBV4-2 combines with J gene TRBJ2-7; no DNA is available, so the TRBD1 call from TCRdb remains unchecked. The CDR3 has 13 amino acids. Germline assignment: CDR1 LGHNA and CDR2 YNFKEQ. The CDR3 protein is CASSQDGGYEQYF.

This chain links TRBV5-1 with TRBJ2-7. The CDR3 length is 14 residues. Germline CDR1 SGHRS, CDR2 YFSETQ. The CDR3 sequence: CASSLGQEYYEQYF. Full variable domain (missing parts from reference TRBV5-1 and TRBJ2-7): KAGVTQTPRYLIKTRGQQVTLSCSPISGHRSVSWYQQTPGQGLQFLFEYFSETQRNKGNFPGRFSGRQFSNSRSEMNVSTLELGDSALYLCASSLGQEYYEQYFGPGTRLTVT.

This chain connects TRBV2 to TRBJ2-7. Per the germline V gene, CDR1 is SNHLY and CDR2 is FYNNEI. The CDR3 has 13 amino acids. The CDR3 sequence is CASNKKRPYEQYF.

V and J are TRBV7-2 and TRBJ2-7; TCRdb gives TRBD1 as the D gene, but with no DNA this cannot be confirmed. The CDR3 sequence is 13 residues long. Germline-derived CDR1 and CDR2 are SGHTA and FQGNSA. CDR3 in amino acids: CASSLTGWYEQYF.

The rearrangement uses TRBV10-3 and TRBJ2-5; no DNA is available, so the TRBD1 call from TCRdb remains unchecked. Germline V gene lookup returns CDR1 ENHRY and CDR2 SYGVKD. This CDR3 contains 17 residues. CDR3 residues: CAISDGGTGTEQETQYF.

The chain recombines TRBV7-2 with TRBJ2-7; TCRdb selects TRBD1, and the lack of DNA leaves this call unchecked. Per germline, CDR1 SGHTA and CDR2 FQGNSA. There are 15 residues in the CDR3. The CDR3 region is CASSLGPTGTSEQYF.

J is TRBJ2-7 and V is TRBV20-1. This CDR3 has 14 amino acids. CDR1 is DFQATT, CDR2 SNEGSKA, per germline (reference sequence). The CDR3 sequence is CSAGRTGVSYEQYF.

The genes are TRBV7-9 and TRBJ2-7; TCRdb selects TRBD1, and the lack of DNA leaves this call unchecked. The CDR3 sequence is 16 residues long. Per the germline V gene, CDR1 is SEHNR and CDR2 is FQNEAQ (reference sequence). The CDR3 sequence is CASSLGGGTGVREQYF.

V usage is TRBV9 and J usage is TRBJ1-1; TCRdb proposes TRBD1, but this gene call is untestable without DNA. The CDR3 is made up of 14 amino acids. CDR1 and CDR2 (germline): SGDLS, YYNGEE. CDR3 sequence: CASSVGGVNTEAFF.

The chain joins TRBV12-3 or TRBV12-4 to TRBJ1-5. The CDR3 sequence is 15 residues long. CDR3 amino acids: CASSQWSSGNQPQHF.